This T cell receptor (beta chain) was observed in a study of cytomegalovirus exposure and HLA in healthy donors. Study-level findings and limits: Usually a TCR sequence was rare, but some public TCRs were found in many donors.

Regarding this clone: Its target is not known.

Assay: immunoSEQ multiplex PCR; the TCRdb copy retains only in-frame clones and omits some. The sample has about 50,000 clones, around 91% seen once. Sequencing input: PBMCs. The clonotype comes from a man aged 18 to 35 in good health and CMV-seronegative.

This CDR3 is CAISPGVVGEKLFF. CDR3 bases: TGTGCCATCAGCCCCGGGGTAGTGGGTGAAAAACTGTTTTTT. This chain uses TRBV10-3 with TRBJ1-4; no reliable D call. The germline V gene encodes CDR1 ENHRY and CDR2 SYGVKD. Trimming left V 6 bases short and J 7 bases short, with 15 bases between. The CDR3 is 14 residues long.